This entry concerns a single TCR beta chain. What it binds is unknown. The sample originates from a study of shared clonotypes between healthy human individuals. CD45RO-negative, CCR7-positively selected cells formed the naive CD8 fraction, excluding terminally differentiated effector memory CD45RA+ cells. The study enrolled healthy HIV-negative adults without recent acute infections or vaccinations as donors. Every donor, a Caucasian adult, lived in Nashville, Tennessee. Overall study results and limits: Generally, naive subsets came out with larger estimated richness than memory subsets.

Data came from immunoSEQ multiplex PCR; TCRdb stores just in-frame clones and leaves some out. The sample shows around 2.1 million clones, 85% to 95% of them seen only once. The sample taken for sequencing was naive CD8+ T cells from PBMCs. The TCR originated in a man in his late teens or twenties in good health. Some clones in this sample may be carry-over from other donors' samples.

The CDR3 sequence is CSVGWRGYGYTF. In nucleotides, the CDR3 is TGCAGCGTTGGGTGGCGAGGGTATGGCTACACCTTC. The chain combines TRBV29-1 with TRBJ1-2, with unresolved D. The V end was cut by 4 bases, the J end by 5 bases, with 11 bases between. From germline, CDR1 is SQVTM and CDR2 ANQGSEA. CDR3 size: 12 residues.